This T cell receptor beta chain was observed in a study of T cells in Graves' hyperthyroidism and ophthalmopathy. Study-wide results and limits: Most expanded thyroid clonotypes above 0.001 also appeared in blood. In simple terms, a model built on 13 V-J features told ophthalmopathy apart from stable hyperthyroidism.

About this clonotype: Its antigen is unknown.

Among the patients, aged 18 to 65, hyperthyroidism was newly diagnosed and had lasted under 2 months. Any symptoms of ophthalmopathy came after the first hyperthyroidism diagnosis, from which the blood sample dates. TCR beta CDR3 regions were amplified from RNA transcripts. Using the HTBI primer set, a first-round RT-PCR was run on the TCR CDR3. TCRdb re-called the multiplex PCR reads with MiXCR, one entry per CDR3 protein. The table lists 130,000 to 150,000 distinct CDR3 sequences, approximately 20% of them singletons. The sequence came from a woman in her 50s with Graves' hyperthyroidism that later progressed to Graves' ophthalmopathy. The sample consisted of blood.

The chain's CDR3 is CASSLDGSGTGELFF. The CDR3 nucleotides are TGCGCCAGCAGCTTGGACGGGAGTGGGACCGGGGAGCTGTTTTTT. The rearrangement uses TRBV5-1 and TRBJ2-2; tentatively, D is TRBD2 (6 bases). The CDR3 totals 15 residues. Germline CDR1 and CDR2: SGHRS and YFSETQ. Trimming shortened V by 0 bases and J by 5 bases, and 11 bases separated the two germline ends.